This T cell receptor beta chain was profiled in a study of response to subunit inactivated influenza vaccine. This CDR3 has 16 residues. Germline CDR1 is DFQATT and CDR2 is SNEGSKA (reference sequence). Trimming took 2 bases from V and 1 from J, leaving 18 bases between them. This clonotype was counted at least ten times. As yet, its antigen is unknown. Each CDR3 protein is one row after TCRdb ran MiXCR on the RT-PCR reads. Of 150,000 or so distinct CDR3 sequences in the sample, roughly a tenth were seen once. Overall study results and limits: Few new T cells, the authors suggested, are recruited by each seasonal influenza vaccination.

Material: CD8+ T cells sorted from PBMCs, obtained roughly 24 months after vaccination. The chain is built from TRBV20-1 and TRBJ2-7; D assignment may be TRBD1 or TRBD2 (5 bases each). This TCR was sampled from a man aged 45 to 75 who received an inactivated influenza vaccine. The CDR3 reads CSARPLRTGASYEQYF. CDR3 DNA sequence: TGCAGTGCTAGACCATTACGAACCGGGGCGTCCTACGAGCAGTACTTC.